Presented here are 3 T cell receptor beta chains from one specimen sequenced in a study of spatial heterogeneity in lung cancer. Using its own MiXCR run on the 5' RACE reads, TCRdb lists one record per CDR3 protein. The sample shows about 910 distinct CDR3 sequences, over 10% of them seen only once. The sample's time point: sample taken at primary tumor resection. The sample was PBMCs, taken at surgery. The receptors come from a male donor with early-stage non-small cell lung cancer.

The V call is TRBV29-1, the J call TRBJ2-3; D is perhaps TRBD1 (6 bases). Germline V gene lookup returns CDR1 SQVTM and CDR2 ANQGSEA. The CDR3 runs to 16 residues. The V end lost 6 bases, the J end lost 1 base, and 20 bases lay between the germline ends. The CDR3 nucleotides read TGCAGCGTGGATGGTTTACAGGGTCTGGGCACAGATACGCAGTATTTT. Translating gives CSVDGLQGLGTDTQYF.

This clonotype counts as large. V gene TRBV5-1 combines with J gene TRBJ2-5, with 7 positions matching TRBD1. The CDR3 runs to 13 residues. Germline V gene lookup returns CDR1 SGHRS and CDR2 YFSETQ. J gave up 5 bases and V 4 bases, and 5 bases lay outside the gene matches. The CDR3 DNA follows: TGCGCCAGCAGCCCAGGGGGAGAGGAGACCCAGTACTTC. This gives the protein CASSPGGEETQYF. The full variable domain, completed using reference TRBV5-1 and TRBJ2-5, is KAGVTQTPRYLIKTRGQQVTLSCSPISGHRSVSWYQQTPGQGLQFLFEYFSETQRNKGNFPGRFSGRQFSNSRSEMNVSTLELGDSALYLCASSPGGEETQYFGPGTRLLVL.

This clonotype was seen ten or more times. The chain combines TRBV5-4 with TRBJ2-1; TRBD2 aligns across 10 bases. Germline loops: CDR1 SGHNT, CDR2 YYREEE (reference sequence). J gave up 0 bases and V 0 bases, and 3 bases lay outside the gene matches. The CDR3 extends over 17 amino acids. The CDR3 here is CASSLGSGGSSYNEQFF. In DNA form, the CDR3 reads TGTGCCAGCAGCTTGGGTAGCGGGGGGAGCTCCTACAATGAGCAGTTCTTC. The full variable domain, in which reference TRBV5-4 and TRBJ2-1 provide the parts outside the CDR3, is ETGVTQSPTHLIKTRGQQVTLRCSSQSGHNTVSWYQQALGQGPQFIFQYYREEENGRGNFPPRFSGLQFPNYSSELNVNALELDDSALYLCASSLGSGGSSYNEQFFGPGTRLTVL.